Shown below are 14 T cell receptor beta chains from a single sample sequenced in a study of cytomegalovirus exposure and HLA in healthy donors. Primers included in the PCR were 60 Vbeta and 13 Jbeta primers. Sequenced by immunoSEQ multiplex PCR; TCRdb stores in-frame clones only, minus some. The profile shows 180,000 or so clones, about 9% of them singletons. Specimen: PBMCs. These receptors were obtained from a woman in her 30s in good health and CMV-seropositive.

The V call is TRBV27, the J call TRBJ2-3; 7 bases are a match to TRBD1. The CDR3 length is 17 residues. Germline trimming cut 4 bases from V and 2 bases from J; bases unmatched to any gene: 12. CDR1 is MNHEY, CDR2 SMNVEV, per germline (reference sequence). CDR3 amino acids: CASSSVPGQRSTDTQYF. The DNA of the CDR3 is TGTGCCAGCAGTTCGGTCCCGGGACAGAGATCCACAGATACGCAGTATTTT.

The chain joins TRBV29-1 to TRBJ1-2; D remains unclear. CDR1 is SQVTM, CDR2 ANQGSEA, per germline. Trimming shortened V by 8 bases and J by 0 bases, and 13 bases separated the two germline ends. The CDR3 runs to 13 residues. The CDR3 sequence is CSFEEAANYGYTF. CDR3 coding DNA: TGCAGCTTCGAGGAGGCGGCTAACTATGGCTACACCTTC. The full variable domain, with the rest looked up from reference TRBV29-1 and TRBJ1-2, is SAVISQKPSRDICQRGTSLTIQCQVDSQVTMMFWYRQQPGQSLTLIATANQGSEATYESGFVIDKFPISRPNLTFSTLTVSNMSPEDSSIYLCSFEEAANYGYTFGSGTRLTVV.

This chain joins TRBV27 and TRBJ1-6; 9 bases fit TRBD1. V lost 3 bases, J lost 10 bases, and 7 bases stayed unmatched. The germline gives CDR1 MNHEY, CDR2 SMNVEV (reference sequence). CDR3 size: 15 residues. The CDR3 DNA reads as TGTGCCAGCAGTTTCGGGACAGGGTCACAGTCACCCCTCCACTTT. Its translation is CASSFGTGSQSPLHF.

The V and J genes are TRBV5-1 and TRBJ1-2; no reliable D call. The CDR3 extends over 13 amino acids. Trimming removed 3 bases from V and 5 bases from J, with 11 bases in between. Germline CDR1 reads SGHRS; CDR2 reads YFSETQ. CDR3 residues: CASSSGGSYGYTF. The DNA of the CDR3 is TGCGCCAGCAGCTCGGGAGGTTCGTATGGCTACACCTTC.

The chain couples TRBV2 to TRBJ1-1; D possibly corresponds to TRBD1 (5 bases). Germline V gene sequence: CDR1 SNHLY, CDR2 FYNNEI. V gave up 7 bases and J gave up 1 base, with 10 bases separating them. This CDR3 is built from 13 residues. CDR3 sequence reads: CASTREGNTEAFF. The CDR3 nucleotides are TGTGCCAGCACCAGGGAAGGGAACACTGAAGCTTTCTTT. The whole variable domain, filled in from reference TRBV2 and TRBJ1-1, reads EPEVTQTPSHQVTQMGQEVILRCVPISNHLYFYWYRQILGQKVEFLVSFYNNEISEKSEIFDDQFSVERPDGSNFTLKIRSTKLEDSAMYFCASTREGNTEAFFGQGTRLTVV.

V is TRBV5-1 and J is TRBJ1-2; TRBD1 matches at 7 bases. Germline CDR1 and CDR2: SGHRS and YFSETQ. This CDR3 is 12 amino acids long. V shed 4 bases, J shed 6 bases, and the junction held 3 bases outside the gene matches. The CDR3 nucleotides are TGCGCCAGCAGCCACGGACAGGATGGCTACACCTTC. This encodes CASSHGQDGYTF.

This chain links TRBV27 with TRBJ1-1, with 7 bases that match TRBD1. The CDR3 sequence is 16 residues long. CDR1 MNHEY and CDR2 SMNVEV come from the germline V gene (reference sequence). V dropped 2 bases and J dropped 6; count of bases not matched to a gene: 12. In DNA, the CDR3 is TGTGCCAGCAGTTTAGTATACCCAGGGGGAGTGTCTGAAGCTTTCTTT. Its protein product is CASSLVYPGGVSEAFF.

This clone was counted only a few times. The chain joins TRBV5-1 to TRBJ2-2, with no clear D. The V end was cut by 4 bases, the J end by 2 bases, with 12 bases between. The CDR3 has 15 amino acids. The germline gives CDR1 SGHRS, CDR2 YFSETQ. CDR3 protein: CASSNYLTNTGELFF. The CDR3 nucleotides are TGCGCCAGCAGCAACTACTTGACTAACACCGGGGAGCTGTTTTTT.

The V and J genes are TRBV6-5 and TRBJ2-4; the D gene is possibly TRBD1 (6 bases). The CDR3 has 14 amino acids. The V and J ends lost 5 bases and 2 bases respectively, with 10 bases between them. The V gene's germline CDR1 is MNHEY and CDR2 SVGAGI. The CDR3 loop reads CASSLGHPKNIQYF. The CDR3 DNA sequence: TGTGCCAGCAGTCTGGGACACCCCAAAAACATTCAGTACTTC.

The gene calls are TRBV4-1 and TRBJ1-5; TRBD1 matches at 7 bases. The germline CDR1 and CDR2 sequences are MGHRA and YSYEKL. Trimming removed 1 base from V and 3 bases from J; junction bases left unmatched: 9. The CDR3 contains 17 residues. The CDR3 nucleotides are TGCGCCAGCAGCCAAGCTCTGGGACAGATCCCCAATCAGCCCCAGCATTTT. This gives the protein CASSQALGQIPNQPQHF.

Only a few counts were recorded for this clone. The chain recombines TRBV9 with TRBJ2-1, with D possibly matching TRBD2 (7 bases). V was clipped by 3 bases and J by 2 bases, with 18 bases between them. This CDR3 has 17 residues. Looked up from germline, CDR1 is SGDLS and CDR2 is YYNGEE. CDR3 coding DNA: TGTGCCAGCAGCGCCCCGAGGGGGGGCCCCCCCTACAATGAGCAGTTCTTC. Amino acid sequence: CASSAPRGGPPYNEQFF. Based on the CDR3 plus reference TRBV9 and TRBJ2-1, the full variable domain is DSGVTQTPKHLITATGQRVTLRCSPRSGDLSVYWYQQSLDQGLQFLIQYYNGEERAKGNILERFSAQQFPDLHSELNLSSLELGDSALYFCASSAPRGGPPYNEQFFGPGTRLTVL.

The rearrangement uses TRBV5-1 and TRBJ2-7; the match to TRBD2 covers 7 bases. The V gene's germline CDR1 is SGHRS and CDR2 YFSETQ. The CDR3 has 16 residues. After removal of 0 bases from V and 3 bases from J, the junction contained 9 bases not matched to a gene. The CDR3 DNA sequence: TGCGCCAGCAGCTTGGCCTTCGCGGGAGTAAACTACGAGCAGTACTTC. Translating gives CASSLAFAGVNYEQYF.

This clone has more than one count but fewer than ten. This specimen includes other DNA sequences encoding the same CDR3. V and J are TRBV29-1 and TRBJ2-2; TRBD1 is a possible D gene (6 bases). The germline gives CDR1 SQVTM, CDR2 ANQGSEA. Trimming took 3 bases from V and 4 from J, leaving 9 bases between them. This CDR3 comprises 13 residues. The CDR3 region has the DNA TGCAGCGTTGACAGGGGCGGCACCGGGGAGCTGTTTTTT. Translation: CSVDRGGTGELFF.

This clone was seen a few times. The V and J genes are TRBV7-9 and TRBJ2-1, with D possibly matching TRBD2 (6 bases). CDR1 is SEHNR and CDR2 is FQNEAQ in the germline V gene (reference sequence). The CDR3 consists of 12 residues. The ends were cut back, 3 bases at V and 9 bases at J, with 9 bases in the middle. DNA of the CDR3: TGTGCCAGCAGCTTGGGGGGAGGTGAGCAGTTCTTC. It is translated as CASSLGGGEQFF. The full variable domain, in which reference TRBV7-9 and TRBJ2-1 provide the parts outside the CDR3, is DTGVSQNPRHKITKRGQNVTFRCDPISEHNRLYWYRQTLGQGPEFLTYFQNEAQLEKSRLLSDRFSAERPKGSFSTLEIQRTEQGDSAMYLCASSLGGGEQFFGPGTRLTVL.